This T cell receptor (beta chain) was recovered during a study of CD8 T cells in ankylosing spondylitis. Overall study findings and caveats: For ankylosing spondylitis blood, a TCR beta motif of under ten highly homologous variants appeared characteristic. In reactive arthritis synovial fluid and blood, some motif variants had been reported before. Disease-linked clones were reportedly significantly enriched in matched ankylosing spondylitis synovial fluid.

This clonotype was counted only a few times. The antigen remains undetermined. CDR3 length: 11 residues. V lost 4 bases to trimming and J lost 7 bases, with 8 bases between them. Looked up from germline, CDR1 is DFQATT and CDR2 is SNEGSKA (reference sequence). Preparation of TCR beta libraries was done by quantitative 5'-RACE with molecular barcodes. MiXCR, run by TCRdb on the 5' RACE reads, gives a single entry per CDR3 protein. The repertoire holds about 260,000 distinct CDR3 sequences, 15% to 25% seen once, with roughly 8.3% in the top ten. The sequenced sample was blood, either unsorted or a sorted T cell fraction (not recorded which). The TCR was taken from a male donor with ankylosing spondylitis or in good health (not recorded which). The chain links TRBV20-1 to TRBJ1-5; D gene uncertain. This chain's CDR3 is CSATSLQPQHF. Written as DNA, the CDR3 is TGCAGTGCTACCAGCCTGCAGCCCCAGCATTTT.